Listed here are 9 T cell receptor beta chains from one sample, sequenced in a study of T cell responses to AZD1222 COVID-19 vaccine. Measured with immunoSEQ multiplex PCR; TCRdb has only the in-frame clones, and not every one. The sample has roughly 180,000 clones, around 93% seen once; the top ten hold about 9.3%. Specimen: peripheral blood, collected on day 0 of AZD1222 vaccination. These receptors were taken from an adult in good health.

The chain has TRBV5-1 and TRBJ2-1, with unresolved D. Germline values: CDR1 SGHRS, CDR2 YFSETQ. V lost 4 bases, J lost 5 bases, and 16 bases lay in between. This CDR3 has 15 residues. CDR3 residues: CASSRTIKADNEQFF. The CDR3 coding sequence is TGCGCCAGCAGCCGGACCATCAAAGCAGACAATGAGCAGTTCTTC.

V gene TRBV6-5 combines with J gene TRBJ1-4; D might be TRBD1 (5 bases). Germline V CDR1 and CDR2: MNHEY, SVGAGI. This CDR3 comprises 14 residues. With 2 bases removed from V and 10 bases from J, the gap between germline ends came to 14 bases. The CDR3 nucleotides read TGTGCCAGCAGTTACGGCCAGGGCGAAGGAAAACTGTTTTTT. Amino acids: CASSYGQGEGKLFF.

V is TRBV6-7 and J is TRBJ1-1, with 9 bases lining up with TRBD1. TRBV6-7 is marked as an open reading frame, function uncertain. Germline trimming cut 0 bases from V and 3 bases from J; bases unmatched to any gene: 11. The CDR3 has 18 amino acids. The CDR3 nucleotides are TGTGCCAGCAGTTACTCCACAGGGGGCGGGTATATGGACACTGAAGCTTTCTTT. Translating gives CASSYSTGGGYMDTEAFF.

The chain carries TRBV19 and TRBJ2-7, with D possibly being TRBD1 or TRBD2 (5 bases each). Deletions cut 6 bases from V and 8 bases from J, with 14 bases between. The CDR3 is 12 amino acids. Germline V gene sequence: CDR1 LNHDA, CDR2 SQIVND (reference sequence). DNA of the CDR3: TGTGCCAGTAGAGGAAACCTGGGACAGCAGTACTTC. Protein: CASRGNLGQQYF.

This clone showed up just a few times. The chain combines TRBV11-2 with TRBJ2-5; a weak D match, TRBD1 (5 bases). Germline V gene sequence: CDR1 SGHAT, CDR2 FQNNGV. The V gene lost 5 bases and the J gene lost 4 bases, with 11 bases spanning the gap. This CDR3 spans 13 amino acids. CDR3 nucleotide sequence: TGTGCCAGCAGCCCCTTGGACATAGAGACCCAGTACTTC. Translated, it gives CASSPLDIETQYF. Complete variable domain (other parts from reference TRBV11-2 and TRBJ2-5): EAGVAQSPRYKIIEKRQSVAFWCNPISGHATLYWYQQILGQGPKLLIQFQNNGVVDDSQLPKDRFSAERLKGVDSTLKIQPAKLEDSAVYLCASSPLDIETQYFGPGTRLLVL.

The chain recombines TRBV7-9 with TRBJ2-7; 10 bases agree with TRBD2. The CDR3 length is 17 residues. Germline lookup yields CDR1 SEHNR and CDR2 FQNEAQ (reference sequence). V was clipped by 2 bases and J by 4 bases; unmatched bases: 11. The CDR3 sequence is CASSLSASGSLAYEQYF. CDR3 coding DNA: TGTGCCAGCAGCTTAAGCGCTAGCGGGAGTCTGGCGTACGAGCAGTACTTC.

This clone showed up just once. J is TRBJ2-1 and V is TRBV19; D call uncertain. Per the germline V gene, CDR1 is LNHDA and CDR2 is SQIVND (reference sequence). V lost 5 bases and J 5 bases, leaving 16 bases between the germline ends. The CDR3 is 15 residues long. CDR3 sequence (DNA): TGTGCCAGTAGTTGGGGAACGGCGGTTAACAATGAGCAGTTCTTC. It codes for CASSWGTAVNNEQFF.

The V gene is TRBV7-2, the J gene TRBJ1-1; the D is unclear. The CDR3 runs 13 residues. Germline V gene sequence: CDR1 SGHTA, CDR2 FQGNSA. The V and J ends lost 5 bases and 1 base respectively, with 8 bases between them. The CDR3 is CASSLDTNTEAFF. CDR3 nucleotides: TGTGCCAGCAGCCTTGACACGAACACTGAAGCTTTCTTT.

The chain recombines TRBV4-1 with TRBJ1-1; possibly TRBD1 for D (5 bases). V was pared by 0 bases and J by 4 bases, with 9 bases between. Germline CDR1 and CDR2: MGHRA and YSYEKL. The CDR3 runs to 14 residues. Written as DNA, the CDR3 is TGCGCCAGCAGCCAAGAAGAGGGGAGCACTGAAGCTTTCTTT. It encodes CASSQEEGSTEAFF.